The source of this T cell receptor (beta chain) is a study of shared clonotypes between healthy human individuals. Notes on the study in general: Sharing across four donors was highest in naive CD4 (roughly 5%) and lowest in memory CD8 (approximately 0.4%). Despite large depth, sorted-subset datasets appeared incompletely sequenced. Estimated clonotype richness was generally higher in naive than memory subsets.

The authors loaded around 190 ng DNA, roughly 27,000 T cell genomes, into sorted-subset replicate PCRs. Using immunoSEQ multiplex PCR, the repertoire was profiled, and TCRdb retains in-frame clones only, with some absent. The sample lists 2 million to 3 million clones, approximately 93% occurring once. As for this clone: Its specificity is unknown.

Sequencing input: naive CD4+ T cells from PBMCs. Regarding subset: CD45RA+ positively selected. The receptor's source is a man aged 18 to 29 in good health. Some clones in this sample may be carry-over from other donors' samples.

CDR3 loop: CASSFGGAGNEQFF. The CDR3, as DNA: TGTGCCAGTAGTTTCGGGGGGGCAGGCAATGAGCAGTTCTTC. The chain carries TRBV19 and TRBJ2-1; 8 bases agree with TRBD2. The CDR3 consists of 14 residues. Germline assignment: CDR1 LNHDA and CDR2 SQIVND (reference sequence). V dropped 5 bases and J dropped 6; count of bases not matched to a gene: 6.